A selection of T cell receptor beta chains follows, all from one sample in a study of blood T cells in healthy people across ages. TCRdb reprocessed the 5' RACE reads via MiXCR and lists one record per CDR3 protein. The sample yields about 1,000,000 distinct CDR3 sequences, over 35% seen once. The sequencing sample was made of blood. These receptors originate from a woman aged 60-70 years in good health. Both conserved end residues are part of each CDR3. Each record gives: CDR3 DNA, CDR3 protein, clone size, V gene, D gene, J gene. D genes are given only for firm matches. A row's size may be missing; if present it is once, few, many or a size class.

CDR3nt: TGTGCCAGCAGCCAGCGGAGGTCACAGGGGAGGAGAGAGCAGTACTTC; CDR3aa: CASSQRRSQGRREQYF; abundance: -; v_gene: TRBV5-8; d_gene: -; j_gene: TRBJ2-5
CDR3nt: TGTGCCAGCAGCTTAGCAGGGGCCCATAACAATGAGCAGTTCTTC; CDR3aa: CASSLAGAHNNEQFF; abundance: few; v_gene: TRBV11-2; d_gene: -; j_gene: TRBJ2-1
CDR3nt: TGTGCCAGCAGCCAAGGACAGGGAGGCGGTCTAGCAAGTTACGAGCAGTACTTC; CDR3aa: CASSQGQGGGLASYEQYF; abundance: -; v_gene: TRBV3-1; d_gene: -; j_gene: TRBJ2-7
CDR3nt: TGTGCCAGCAGTGAAAGGACTAGCGGGACGAACACCGGGGAGCTGTTTTTT; CDR3aa: CASSERTSGTNTGELFF; abundance: -; v_gene: TRBV2; d_gene: TRBD2; j_gene: TRBJ2-2
CDR3nt: TGCAGTGCGAGAATTCGTACTGAGCAGTACTTC; CDR3aa: CSARIRTEQYF; abundance: -; v_gene: TRBV20-1; d_gene: -; j_gene: TRBJ2-7
CDR3nt: TGTGCCATCAAGCCAGGCGGGAACACTGAAGCTTTCTTT; CDR3aa: CAIKPGGNTEAFF; abundance: -; v_gene: TRBV10-3; d_gene: -; j_gene: TRBJ1-1
CDR3nt: TGCGGCGTTGATGTTGGGGGGGAGACCCAGTACTTC; CDR3aa: CGVDVGGETQYF; abundance: -; v_gene: TRBV29-1; d_gene: -; j_gene: TRBJ2-5
CDR3nt: TGTGCCAGCAGCTTCGGGACTAGTGTCACAGATACGCAGTATTTT; CDR3aa: CASSFGTSVTDTQYF; abundance: few; v_gene: TRBV11-3; d_gene: TRBD2; j_gene: TRBJ2-3
CDR3nt: TGCGCCAGCAGCTTGGAGTTAGCGGGATGGGACGAGCAGTACTTC; CDR3aa: CASSLELAGWDEQYF; abundance: few; v_gene: TRBV5-1; d_gene: TRBD2; j_gene: TRBJ2-7
CDR3nt: TGTGCCAGCACCAGACTAGCGAGTAGCACAGATACGCAGTATTTT; CDR3aa: CASTRLASSTDTQYF; abundance: -; v_gene: TRBV6-1; d_gene: TRBD2; j_gene: TRBJ2-3
CDR3nt: TGTGCCAGCAGTTGGGGTCACATGGGTGAGCAGTTCTTC; CDR3aa: CASSWGHMGEQFF; abundance: -; v_gene: TRBV6-2/TRBV6-3; d_gene: -; j_gene: TRBJ2-1
CDR3nt: TGCAGTGCTAGAGATGTTAGGGTCCACTCCTACAATGAGCAGTTCTTC; CDR3aa: CSARDVRVHSYNEQFF; abundance: -; v_gene: TRBV20-1; d_gene: -; j_gene: TRBJ2-1
CDR3nt: TGTGCCAGCAGCCGTCTGCTCCAAGAGACCCAGTACTTC; CDR3aa: CASSRLLQETQYF; abundance: -; v_gene: TRBV7-2; d_gene: -; j_gene: TRBJ2-5
CDR3nt: TGTGCCAGCAGCCCGACGGACAGGGCCCTTTGGGCCTACGAGCAGTACTTC; CDR3aa: CASSPTDRALWAYEQYF; abundance: -; v_gene: TRBV4-2; d_gene: TRBD1; j_gene: TRBJ2-7
CDR3nt: TGTGCCATCAGGCCAGACCGGGACAGGGCTCAAAATGAGCAGTTCTTC; CDR3aa: CAIRPDRDRAQNEQFF; abundance: -; v_gene: TRBV10-3; d_gene: TRBD1; j_gene: TRBJ2-1
CDR3nt: TGTGCCAGCAGCGATGGACTAGCGGGAGGTAGGCAAGAGACCCAGTACTTC; CDR3aa: CASSDGLAGGRQETQYF; abundance: few; v_gene: TRBV9; d_gene: TRBD2; j_gene: TRBJ2-5
CDR3nt: TGTGCCAGCAGTGGAGGCTTTTTCACAGATACGCAGTATTTT; CDR3aa: CASSGGFFTDTQYF; abundance: few; v_gene: TRBV6-1; d_gene: -; j_gene: TRBJ2-3
CDR3nt: TGTGCCAGCCTCACTCTTCTCCGGGACGGCAATCAGCCCCAGCATTTT; CDR3aa: CASLTLLRDGNQPQHF; abundance: -; v_gene: TRBV25-1; d_gene: -; j_gene: TRBJ1-5
CDR3nt: TGTGCCAGCAGCTTAGTCACTAGCGATACGAATACGCAGTATTTT; CDR3aa: CASSLVTSDTNTQYF; abundance: -; v_gene: TRBV7-9; d_gene: TRBD2; j_gene: TRBJ2-3
CDR3nt: TGTGCCAGCAGTTTAAGGGGGACTACGTTTGGGGATAGCAATCAGCCCCAGCATTTT; CDR3aa: CASSLRGTTFGDSNQPQHF; abundance: few; v_gene: TRBV27; d_gene: -; j_gene: TRBJ1-5
CDR3nt: TGCGCCAGCAGCTTGGACGCAGCCTCCTACGAGCAGTACTTC; CDR3aa: CASSLDAASYEQYF; abundance: -; v_gene: TRBV5-1; d_gene: -; j_gene: TRBJ2-7
CDR3nt: TGTGCCAGCAGCCCCGTGGTTGGGGAGACCCAGTACTTC; CDR3aa: CASSPVVGETQYF; abundance: few; v_gene: TRBV4-2; d_gene: -; j_gene: TRBJ2-5
CDR3nt: TGTGCCAGCAGTTTAATGGACAGGGCTGGATCACCCCTCCACTTT; CDR3aa: CASSLMDRAGSPLHF; abundance: once; v_gene: TRBV12-3/TRBV12-4; d_gene: TRBD1; j_gene: TRBJ1-6
CDR3nt: TGTGCCAGCAGCCTCGGACAGGCGAAAAGCTCTGGGGCCAACGTCCTGACTTTC; CDR3aa: CASSLGQAKSSGANVLTF; abundance: few; v_gene: TRBV11-1; d_gene: TRBD1; j_gene: TRBJ2-6
CDR3nt: TGTGCCACCAGCAGAGAAGGGCACTCCTACGAGCAGTACTTC; CDR3aa: CATSREGHSYEQYF; abundance: -; v_gene: TRBV15; d_gene: -; j_gene: TRBJ2-7
CDR3nt: TGCAGTGCTAGAGATTCTGGGGAAGGCTACACCTTC; CDR3aa: CSARDSGEGYTF; abundance: -; v_gene: TRBV20-1; d_gene: -; j_gene: TRBJ1-2
CDR3nt: TGTGCCAGCAGCTGGGGACAGGGGGTGGACGAGCAGTACTTC; CDR3aa: CASSWGQGVDEQYF; abundance: -; v_gene: TRBV3-1; d_gene: TRBD1; j_gene: TRBJ2-7
CDR3nt: TGCGCCAGCAGCCAAGAGGAAACGGCCTACGAGCGGTACTTC; CDR3aa: CASSQEETAYERYF; abundance: -; v_gene: TRBV4-1; d_gene: -; j_gene: TRBJ2-7
CDR3nt: TGCAGTGCTCTAGACAGCGGCAGGACCCGCACAGATACGCAGTATTTT; CDR3aa: CSALDSGRTRTDTQYF; abundance: -; v_gene: TRBV20-1; d_gene: -; j_gene: TRBJ2-3
CDR3nt: TGCAGCGTTGAAATACTGGCGTTGAGGACCCAGTACTTC; CDR3aa: CSVEILALRTQYF; abundance: -; v_gene: TRBV29-1; d_gene: -; j_gene: TRBJ2-5
CDR3nt: TGCAGCGCAGGGGGATTCACAGATACGCAGTATTTT; CDR3aa: CSAGGFTDTQYF; abundance: -; v_gene: TRBV29-1; d_gene: TRBD1; j_gene: TRBJ2-3
CDR3nt: TGTGCCAGCAGCGTCGGGACAATACAGACAGATACGCAGTATTTT; CDR3aa: CASSVGTIQTDTQYF; abundance: -; v_gene: TRBV7-8; d_gene: -; j_gene: TRBJ2-3
CDR3nt: TGTGCCAGCGGCCTACTAGCGGCCGCGAACACCGGGGAGCTGTTTTTT; CDR3aa: CASGLLAAANTGELFF; abundance: once; v_gene: TRBV6-5; d_gene: TRBD2; j_gene: TRBJ2-2
CDR3nt: TGTGCCAGCAGACCCGACGGGGGCTCCTATAATTCACCCCTCCACTTT; CDR3aa: CASRPDGGSYNSPLHF; abundance: -; v_gene: TRBV6-5; d_gene: -; j_gene: TRBJ1-6
CDR3nt: TGTGCCAGCAGCAATAGCCGGGGAGATACGCAGTATTTT; CDR3aa: CASSNSRGDTQYF; abundance: -; v_gene: TRBV6-6; d_gene: -; j_gene: TRBJ2-3
CDR3nt: TGTGCCTGCAGCCCCCGGGACAGACTTTACAATGAGCAGTTCTTC; CDR3aa: CACSPRDRLYNEQFF; abundance: -; v_gene: TRBV9; d_gene: TRBD1; j_gene: TRBJ2-1
CDR3nt: TGTGCCAGCAGTGACCTGACAGGGGCCTACGAGCAGTACTTC; CDR3aa: CASSDLTGAYEQYF; abundance: few; v_gene: TRBV2; d_gene: TRBD1; j_gene: TRBJ2-7
CDR3nt: TGTGCCAGCAGTGTGAACAGGGGATACAATGAGCAGTTCTTC; CDR3aa: CASSVNRGYNEQFF; abundance: -; v_gene: TRBV6-1; d_gene: TRBD1; j_gene: TRBJ2-1
CDR3nt: TGTGCCAGCCTGGCAGGGCGGAATCAGCCCCAGCATTTT; CDR3aa: CASLAGRNQPQHF; abundance: -; v_gene: TRBV2; d_gene: -; j_gene: TRBJ1-5
CDR3nt: TGTGCCAGCACCCGGTTGAGGGATGAAAAACTGTTTTTT; CDR3aa: CASTRLRDEKLFF; abundance: many; v_gene: TRBV12-3/TRBV12-4; d_gene: -; j_gene: TRBJ1-4
CDR3nt: TGTGCCAGTAGCCAACGGGGGACTGGGGCCAACGTCCTGACTTTC; CDR3aa: CASSQRGTGANVLTF; abundance: -; v_gene: TRBV19; d_gene: -; j_gene: TRBJ2-6
CDR3nt: TGTGCCAGCAGGGCAGAACTCACGGATACGCAGTATTTT; CDR3aa: CASRAELTDTQYF; abundance: -; v_gene: TRBV2; d_gene: -; j_gene: TRBJ2-3
CDR3nt: TGTGCCACCAAGGGACTCTTCATGAACACTGAAGCTTTCTTT; CDR3aa: CATKGLFMNTEAFF; abundance: -; v_gene: TRBV5-5; d_gene: -; j_gene: TRBJ1-1
CDR3nt: TGTGCCAGCAGCTTAGGACACACAGATACGCAGTATTTT; CDR3aa: CASSLGHTDTQYF; abundance: few; v_gene: TRBV7-9; d_gene: -; j_gene: TRBJ2-3
CDR3nt: TGTGCCAGCAGCCAAGATCCCCCTAGCGGGAGGGCGGTCGAGACCCAGTACTTC; CDR3aa: CASSQDPPSGRAVETQYF; abundance: -; v_gene: TRBV4-2; d_gene: TRBD2; j_gene: TRBJ2-5
CDR3nt: TGTGCCAGCAGACACGGACTAGCGGGAAGCACAGATACGCAGTATTTT; CDR3aa: CASRHGLAGSTDTQYF; abundance: few; v_gene: TRBV2; d_gene: TRBD2; j_gene: TRBJ2-3
CDR3nt: TGTGCCAGCAGCCAAGTTAGCGGGAGGTACAATGAGCAGTTCTTC; CDR3aa: CASSQVSGRYNEQFF; abundance: -; v_gene: TRBV14; d_gene: TRBD2; j_gene: TRBJ2-1
CDR3nt: TGCAGCGTTTCGGAACCCTCGGGACAGGTGAACACTGAAGCTTTCTTT; CDR3aa: CSVSEPSGQVNTEAFF; abundance: -; v_gene: TRBV29-1; d_gene: TRBD1; j_gene: TRBJ1-1
CDR3nt: TGTGCCAGCAGTCCTTCAGGGGACCGCTACGAGCAGTACTTC; CDR3aa: CASSPSGDRYEQYF; abundance: -; v_gene: TRBV12-3/TRBV12-4; d_gene: -; j_gene: TRBJ2-7
CDR3nt: TGTGCCAGCAGTTCCCCCCGGACTAGCGGGAGGTTGGATGAGCAGTTCTTC; CDR3aa: CASSSPRTSGRLDEQFF; abundance: -; v_gene: TRBV7-8; d_gene: TRBD2; j_gene: TRBJ2-1
CDR3nt: TGCAGTGCTACCGGGACAGGGAATTTGGCTGAGCAGTTCTTC; CDR3aa: CSATGTGNLAEQFF; abundance: -; v_gene: TRBV20-1; d_gene: TRBD1; j_gene: TRBJ2-1
CDR3nt: TGTGCCAGCAGGGGACTGGCGGAGACCCAGTACTTC; CDR3aa: CASRGLAETQYF; abundance: -; v_gene: TRBV6-5; d_gene: -; j_gene: TRBJ2-5
CDR3nt: TGCGCCAGCAGCCGGACAGGGTTCGATGGCTACACCTTC; CDR3aa: CASSRTGFDGYTF; abundance: -; v_gene: TRBV5-1; d_gene: TRBD1; j_gene: TRBJ1-2
CDR3nt: TGCAGTGCTAGTGTTCCGGGACTAGCGGAGAGCACAGATACGCAGTATTTT; CDR3aa: CSASVPGLAESTDTQYF; abundance: -; v_gene: TRBV20-1; d_gene: TRBD2; j_gene: TRBJ2-3
CDR3nt: TGTGCCAGCAGCTCTAGTGTAGGGGTGGCGGCCTACGAGCAGTACTTC; CDR3aa: CASSSSVGVAAYEQYF; abundance: -; v_gene: TRBV7-6; d_gene: -; j_gene: TRBJ2-7
CDR3nt: TGTGCCAGCAGCGACCCGGGACAGGGGTCTGAGCAGTTCTTC; CDR3aa: CASSDPGQGSEQFF; abundance: few; v_gene: TRBV7-9; d_gene: TRBD1; j_gene: TRBJ2-1